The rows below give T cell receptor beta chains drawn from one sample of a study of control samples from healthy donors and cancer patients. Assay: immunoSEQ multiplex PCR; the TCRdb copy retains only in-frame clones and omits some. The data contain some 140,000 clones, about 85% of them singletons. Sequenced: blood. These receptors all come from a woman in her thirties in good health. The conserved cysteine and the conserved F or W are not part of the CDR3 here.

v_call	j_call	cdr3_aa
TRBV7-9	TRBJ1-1	ASSLEGTENTEAF
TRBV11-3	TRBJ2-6	ASSPPAAGVLGANVLT
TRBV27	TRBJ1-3	ASSSGVSGNTIY
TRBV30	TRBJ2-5	AWSRGLAGVETQY
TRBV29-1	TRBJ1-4	SVEVWSDDATNEKLF
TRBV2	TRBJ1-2	ASSGDSRLYGYT
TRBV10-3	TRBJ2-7	AISDSSYEQY
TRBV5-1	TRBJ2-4	ASSSGAGRDIQY
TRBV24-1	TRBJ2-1	ATSDRTGTTSEQF
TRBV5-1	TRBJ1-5	ASSPTAGDQPQH
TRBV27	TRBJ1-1	ASRIDRGGTEAF
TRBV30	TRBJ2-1	AWSGFSGGYNEQF
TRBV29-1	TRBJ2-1	SVERDQTDEQF
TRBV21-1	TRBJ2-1	ASSKITATSYNEQF
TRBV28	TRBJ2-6	ASSLVGQGTYGANVLT
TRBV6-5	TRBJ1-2	ASRRIGGDYGYT
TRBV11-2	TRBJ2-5	ASAGGGLGETQY
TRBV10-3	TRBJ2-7	AISDNPGSPYEQY
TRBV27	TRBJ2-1	ASSLGDRVEREQF
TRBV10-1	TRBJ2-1	ASSEGTGNHHNEQF
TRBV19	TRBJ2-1	VCEGTRAGEQF
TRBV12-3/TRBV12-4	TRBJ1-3	ASSRGTGNTIY
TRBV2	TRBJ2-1	ASSEAGLAGGEIIDEQF
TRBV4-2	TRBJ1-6	ASSIGDSPLH
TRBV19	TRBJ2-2	ASSGTGGYTGELF
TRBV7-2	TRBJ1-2	ASSLDPTGFAGYT
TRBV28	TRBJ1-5	ASRVGGDSNQPQH
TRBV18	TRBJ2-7	ASSPDTSAYGYEQY
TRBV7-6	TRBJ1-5	ASSLWAPDAGLAYQPQH
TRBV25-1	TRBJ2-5	ASSGIDRTETQY
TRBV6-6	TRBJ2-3	ASSRGGGTDTQY
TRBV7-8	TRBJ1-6	ASSPRQGWNSPLH
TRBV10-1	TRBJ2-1	ASGRASGNNEQF
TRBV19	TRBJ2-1	ASSMWERGNEQF
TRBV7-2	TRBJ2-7	ASSLDSSGSAYEQY
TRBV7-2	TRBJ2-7	ASSVKVGQGASQY
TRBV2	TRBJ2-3	ASSPEGDTQY
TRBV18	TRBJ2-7	ASSPPTGPDWEQY
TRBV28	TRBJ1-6	ASSPWAGGGVSDSPLH
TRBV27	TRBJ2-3	ASSSIDSYTDTQY
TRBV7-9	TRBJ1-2	ASSNPRGEYGYT
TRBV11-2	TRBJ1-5	ASSPGRNQPQH
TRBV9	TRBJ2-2	ASSVAAGSSTGELF
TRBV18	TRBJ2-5	ASSPKAGVQETQY
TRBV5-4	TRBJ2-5	ASSPVIGTQY
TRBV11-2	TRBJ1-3	ASSLDRAGNTIY
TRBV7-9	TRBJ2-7	ASSFGQVASYEQY
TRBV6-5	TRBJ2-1	ASSTGGASHEQF
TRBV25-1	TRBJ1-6	ASSDHGGEKKPLH
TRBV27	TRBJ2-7	ASSLAAGPTYEQY
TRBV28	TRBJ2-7	ASTGQGAYEQY
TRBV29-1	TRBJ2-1	SADPYLSVRSGTYNEQF
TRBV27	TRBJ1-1	ASSSPGRENTEAF
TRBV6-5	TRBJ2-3	ASRDRVLNTQY
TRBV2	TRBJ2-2	ASSNPVVGTGELF
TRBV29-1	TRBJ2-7	GGLGNSYEQY
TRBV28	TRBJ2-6	ASSFVWTSGANVLT
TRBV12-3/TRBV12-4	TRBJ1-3	ASSLQDRPAIY
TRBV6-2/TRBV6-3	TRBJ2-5	ASSYSLTAQETQY